The 24 T cell receptor beta chains given below trace back to one sample, sequenced in a study of Graves' ophthalmopathy and Graves' hyperthyroidism. Using RNA transcripts, the TCR beta CDR3 regions were amplified. HTBI primers served in a first-round RT-PCR, which a second-round multiplex PCR followed. TCRdb analysed the multiplex PCR reads with MiXCR anew, one entry per CDR3 protein. The data hold roughly 500,000 distinct CDR3 sequences, with roughly 14% observed a single time. What was sequenced was blood. The receptors were gathered from a young woman with Graves' ophthalmopathy.

This clonotype occurred many times. The chain couples TRBV20-1 to TRBJ2-2; 7 bases fit TRBD1. The CDR3 runs to 14 residues. Trimming removed 5 bases from V and 4 bases from J; junction bases left unmatched: 7. From germline, CDR1 is DFQATT and CDR2 SNEGSKA (reference sequence). CDR3 nucleotides: TGCAGTGCTGACAGGGTGTGGGGCACCGGGGAGCTGTTTTTT. Amino acids: CSADRVWGTGELFF.

This clonotype came up a few times. V gene TRBV4-1 combines with J gene TRBJ1-3, with D uncertain. V lost 1 base, J lost 3 bases, and 13 bases lay in between. The CDR3 has 16 residues. CDR1 is MGHRA and CDR2 is YSYEKL in the germline V gene. This chain's CDR3 is CASSQVVSLGGNTIYF. The CDR3 region has the DNA TGCGCCAGCAGCCAAGTCGTTAGTTTGGGTGGAAACACCATATATTTT.

The chain is built from TRBV11-2 and TRBJ2-5, with TRBD1 matching over 8 bases. Losses at the gene ends were 5 bases for V and 0 bases for J; bases not matched to a gene: 8. From germline, CDR1 is SGHAT and CDR2 FQNNGV. CDR3 length: 16 residues. This chain's CDR3 is CASSKRQGSYQETQYF. CDR3 coding DNA: TGTGCCAGCAGCAAGCGACAGGGGTCTTACCAAGAGACCCAGTACTTC.

This clonotype was recorded many times. V and J are TRBV2 and TRBJ1-5; D call uncertain. CDR1 is SNHLY and CDR2 is FYNNEI in the germline V gene. The CDR3 runs 14 residues. Trimming shortened V by 6 bases and J by 0 bases, and 9 bases separated the two germline ends. This chain's CDR3 is CASRGVGSNQPQHF. CDR3 nucleotides: TGTGCCAGCAGGGGCGTGGGTAGCAATCAGCCCCAGCATTTT.

This clonotype was observed many times. J is TRBJ1-5 and V is TRBV20-1, with 10 bases fitting TRBD1. There are 14 residues in the CDR3. The junction had 8 bases not matched to a gene; V was cut back by 5 bases and J by 7 bases. The germline CDR1 and CDR2 sequences are DFQATT and SNEGSKA (reference sequence). CDR3 sequence: CSAPGQGRGQPQHF. The CDR3 DNA sequence: TGCAGTGCTCCGGGACAGGGGAGGGGACAGCCCCAGCATTTT.

This clonotype appeared many times. The chain has TRBV10-3 and TRBJ1-5; D gene unclear. Trimming took off 0 bases at V and 0 bases at J, with 9 bases between the two ends. Germline CDR1 is ENHRY and CDR2 is SYGVKD. The length of the CDR3 is 16 residues. This CDR3 is CAISESRKYSNQPQHF. The CDR3 DNA reads TGTGCCATCAGTGAGTCACGGAAATATAGCAATCAGCCCCAGCATTTT.

The V and J genes are TRBV5-1 and TRBJ2-7, with D hard to call. Trimming left V 1 base short and J 3 bases short, with 8 bases between. CDR3 length: 13 amino acids. Germline CDR1 reads SGHRS; CDR2 reads YFSETQ. CDR3 DNA: TGCGCCAGCAGCTTGAATGGAAACTACGAGCAGTACTTC. Translation: CASSLNGNYEQYF.

This clonotype came up many times. The chain recombines TRBV6-1 with TRBJ2-5; D uncertain. The V end was cut by 7 bases, the J end by 3 bases, with 9 bases between. Germline assignment: CDR1 MNHNS and CDR2 SASEGT. This CDR3 has 12 amino acids. The chain's CDR3 is CASNRVEETQYF. In DNA, the CDR3 is TGTGCCAGCAATAGGGTGGAAGAGACCCAGTACTTC.

This clonotype appeared many times. The chain joins TRBV7-8 to TRBJ1-6; D not resolved. Trimming pared 3 bases from V and 4 bases from J, leaving 7 bases between. Per germline, CDR1 SGHVS and CDR2 FQNEAQ. The CDR3 sequence is 14 residues long. CDR3 in DNA: TGTGCCAGCAGCTTTGACCGATATAATTCACCCCTCCACTTT. Translation gives CASSFDRYNSPLHF.

This clonotype occurred many times. The chain carries TRBV28 and TRBJ2-7; unclear D gene. The germline V and J ends were trimmed by 6 bases and 3 bases, with 15 bases remaining between them. CDR3 size: 14 residues. The germline V gene encodes CDR1 MDHEN and CDR2 SYDVKM. The CDR3 loop is CASSTLWLVYEQYF. In DNA, the CDR3 is TGTGCCAGCAGCACCCTCTGGTTGGTCTACGAGCAGTACTTC.

This clonotype was counted many times. J is TRBJ1-1 and V is TRBV6-1, with D tentatively TRBD1 (6 bases). V was clipped by 4 bases and J by 0 bases, with 9 bases between them. This CDR3 is 14 amino acids long. Per germline, CDR1 MNHNS and CDR2 SASEGT. The CDR3 loop is CASSVQGLNTEAFF. CDR3 coding DNA: TGTGCCAGCAGTGTACAGGGTCTGAACACTGAAGCTTTCTTT.

Many counts were recorded for this clonotype. The genes are TRBV6-5 and TRBJ1-2; the D is unclear. The V end lost 7 bases, the J end lost 2 bases, and 8 bases lay between the germline ends. Per the germline V gene, CDR1 is MNHEY and CDR2 is SVGAGI. The CDR3 extends over 12 amino acids. CDR3 coding DNA: TGTGCCAGCACGGCCCTCAACTATGGCTACACCTTC. This translates into CASTALNYGYTF.

This clonotype was counted ten times or more. The chain combines TRBV18 with TRBJ1-3; D is ambiguous. Germline CDR1 reads KGHSH; CDR2 reads LQKENI. The CDR3 runs 15 residues. Trimming removed 6 bases from V and 0 bases from J, with 12 bases in between. CDR3 loop: CASSLGGPSGNTIYF. In DNA form, the CDR3 reads TGTGCCAGCTCCCTCGGAGGGCCCTCTGGAAACACCATATATTTT.

This clonotype was recorded many times. This chain connects TRBV12-3 or TRBV12-4 to TRBJ1-2; TRBD1 is a possible D gene (6 bases). Trimming stripped 4 bases from V and 1 base from J, with 10 bases between. The CDR3 loop spans 14 amino acids. DNA for the CDR3: TGTGCCAGCAGTTCGACAGGCGATAACTATGGCTACACCTTC. Its protein is CASSSTGDNYGYTF.

Note on this clonotype: A much more abundant neighbour one base away suggests this may be a read error. The genes are TRBV12-3 or TRBV12-4 and TRBJ2-5; 9 nucleotides match TRBD1. The CDR3 loop spans 14 amino acids. The CDR3 is CASSPGTGMGTKYF. CDR3 nucleotides: TGTGCCAGCAGTCCGGGGACAGGGATGGGGACCAAGTACTTC.

This clonotype was seen many times. The rearrangement links TRBV7-8 to TRBJ1-1; D remains unclear. V was trimmed by 3 bases and J by 3 bases, leaving 8 bases between them. The CDR3 sequence is 13 residues long. CDR1 and CDR2 (germline): SGHVS, FQNEAQ. The CDR3 sequence: CASSFYGHTEAFF. The DNA for the CDR3 is TGTGCCAGCAGCTTTTATGGGCACACTGAAGCTTTCTTT.

This clonotype appeared many times. This chain links TRBV6-1 with TRBJ2-2; possibly TRBD1 for D (6 bases). The CDR3 runs 12 residues. Trimming left V 6 bases short and J 6 bases short, with 8 bases between. Germline loops: CDR1 MNHNS, CDR2 SASEGT. CDR3 in DNA: TGTGCCAGCAGACCAGGGGCCGGGGAGCTGTTTTTT. It translates to CASRPGAGELFF.

Remarks on this clonotype: This may arise from a read error, as a much more abundant clone is one base away. The chain uses TRBV6-5 and TRBJ2-2, with TRBD2 as a possible D gene (7 bases). This CDR3 is 13 amino acids long. Germline values: CDR1 MNHEY, CDR2 SVGAGI. This CDR3 is CASTLGGAGELCF. DNA for the CDR3: TGTGCCAGCACCCTGGGGGGGGCCGGGGAGCTGTGTTTT.

This clonotype was observed at least ten times. V is TRBV6-1 and J is TRBJ2-2; no reliable D call. CDR3 size: 15 residues. The ends were cut back, 3 bases at V and 5 bases at J, with 13 bases in the middle. From germline, CDR1 is MNHNS and CDR2 SASEGT. CDR3 sequence: CASSDGPKRTGELFF. CDR3 DNA sequence: TGTGCCAGCAGTGACGGACCGAAGAGAACCGGGGAGCTGTTTTTT.

This clonotype has more than one count but fewer than ten. Being one base from a much bigger clone, this may be a read error. The chain joins TRBV5-6 to TRBJ1-3, with D unresolved. The CDR3 length is 14 residues. CDR1 and CDR2 from the germline V gene are SGHDT and YYEEEE. The CDR3 DNA follows: TGTGCCAGCAGCTTGGGGCAGGCTGGAAACACCATATGTTTT. Translation: CASSLGQAGNTICF.

The table lists this clonotype with many counts. The chain's CDR3 is CASSAEDSILGQYF. The DNA of the CDR3 is TGTGCCAGCAGCGCCGAGGACTCCATTTTGGGGCAGTACTTC. V gene TRBV9 combines with J gene TRBJ2-7, with a weak D call TRBD2 (5 bases). The CDR3 is 14 residues long. Germline CDR1 SGDLS, CDR2 YYNGEE. The V gene lost 3 bases and the J gene lost 9 bases, with 19 bases spanning the gap.

With respect to this clonotype: Since no conserved phenylalanine or tryptophan closes the CDR3, a read error is the likely cause. The chain joins TRBV20-1 to TRBJ2-2, with D uncertain. Looked up from germline, CDR1 is DFQATT and CDR2 is SNEGSKA (reference sequence). V lost 0 bases and J 4 bases, leaving 12 bases between the germline ends. CDR3 length: 15 amino acids. CDR3 nucleotides: TGCAGTGCTAGAGATACCGGACGGGCCACCGGGGAGCTGTTTTTG. Its translation is CSARDTGRATGELFL.

This clonotype has ten or more counts. The chain is built from TRBV30 and TRBJ2-7, with a tentative D call TRBD2 (5 bases). Trimming removed 0 bases at V and 7 bases at J, with 16 bases between. This CDR3 contains 14 residues. CDR1 and CDR2 (germline): GTSNPN, SVGIG (reference sequence). Written as DNA, the CDR3 is TGTGCCTGGAGTGTGGGAGCTCCGGAGATGGAGCAGTACTTC. It is translated as CAWSVGAPEMEQYF.

This clonotype showed up just a few times. A much larger clone lies a single base off, so this may be a read error. The chain couples TRBV20-1 to TRBJ2-2; 8 positions match TRBD2. Per the germline V gene, CDR1 is DFQATT and CDR2 is SNEGSKA (reference sequence). This CDR3 region has 15 residues. The CDR3 here is CSASDVAGNTGELCF. CDR3 DNA sequence: TGCAGTGCTAGTGACGTAGCGGGGAACACCGGGGAGCTGTGTTTT.